This is a list of T cell receptor beta chains from one sample in a study of blood T cell repertoires in COVID-19. Using immunoSEQ multiplex PCR, the repertoire was profiled, and TCRdb retains in-frame clones only, with some absent. The sample holds about 200,000 clones, 85% seen once. Sequenced input: PBMCs or T cells enriched from blood (not recorded which). The receptors originated from a man in his forties who had recovered from COVID-19. CDR3s include the opening cysteine and the closing phenylalanine or tryptophan. Fields, in order: CDR3 length, V gene, CDR3 protein.

>15|TRBV5-1
CASSLAGGRENEQFF
>14|TRBV7-2
CASRPGTVYNEQFF
>14|TRBV29-1
CSVEIDREDQPQHF
>14|TRBV9
CASSAGTGNYEQYF
>12|TRBV6-5
CASRRVDNEQFF
>14|TRBV7-2
CASSTGLAGYEQYF
>16|TRBV6-6
CASSTILAGVPYEQYF
>18|TRBV23-1
CASSRGGRYDRSNQPQHF
>15|TRBV18
CASSPNRGSNYGYTF
>16|TRBV7-9
CASSLGEQGKRNEQYF
>15|TRBV7-2
CASSLELGRADTQYF
>15|TRBV4-3
CASSHPAAGSTEAFF
>12|TRBV30
CAWSVQDTEAFF
>16|TRBV9
CASSVLRTSSYNEQFF
>17|TRBV5-4
CASSLDRGQGDTGELFF
>12|TRBV12-3/TRBV12-4
CASGGTTDTQYF
>15|TRBV28
CASSAGTGGQETQYF
>14|TRBV13
CASSLVGRSYEQYF
>15|TRBV4-1
CASSQGPTDPNEQFF
>17|TRBV19
CASSISFYGGGANVLTF
>14|TRBV5-1
CASSLGSGVYGYTF
>14|TRBV7-2
CASSFISSYNEQFF
>14|TRBV9
CASSPFPRGETQYF
>13|TRBV30
CAWSVPVSYEQYF
>15|TRBV18
CASSPGLAVQETQYF
>14|TRBV9
CASSSLGGWNEQFF
>17|TRBV18
CASSPPQHLGVRNEQFF
>18|TRBV4-2
CASSQVISSGRGSYEQYF
>15|TRBV28
CASSSGDHGGNTIYF
>16|TRBV15
CATSGAVRQRGTEAFF
>14|TRBV28
CASSLPGVGSAQYF
>16|TRBV5-1
CASSQTGTPNTGELFF
>15|TRBV19
CASKPPGGPNTEAFF
>17|TRBV13
CASSLESPAGGIYEQYF
>16|TRBV28
CASSPGGGTNTGELFF
>14|TRBV3-1/TRBV3-2
CASSPWTGSSGYTF
>14|TRBV27
CASSLYLTGSGYTF
>15|TRBV6-5
CASSSFTRTSYEQYF
>14|TRBV19
CASSIAGKWTEAFF
>13|TRBV11-2
CATRWEGNNEQFF
>11|TRBV12-3/TRBV12-4
CASSLLGGYTF
>12|TRBV28
CASSLGRAAEFF
>15|TRBV5-3
CARSLVASVKYEQYF
>14|TRBV9
CASSAGTNHQPQHF
>12|TRBV4-1
CASSSTDYGYTF
>16|TRBV30
CAWSPDFLEDTGELFF
>14|TRBV18
CASQGLGNYNEQFF
>13|TRBV4-2
CASSTIRDNEQFF
>15|TRBV10-3
CAIRGTSGRAYEQYF